Listed here is a single TCR beta chain. Amplification yielded TCR beta CDR3 regions, with RNA transcripts as the source. During a first-round RT-PCR of the TCR CDR3, the HTBI primer set was used. TCRdb processed the multiplex PCR reads anew with MiXCR; each CDR3 protein has one entry. The sample contains approximately 640,000 distinct CDR3 sequences, 15% to 20% of which appear only once. The source of the PBMCs was approximately 10 ml of fresh peripheral blood. This sample stems from a study of T cells in Graves' hyperthyroidism and ophthalmopathy. The germline V gene encodes CDR1 KGHSH and CDR2 LQKENI. This CDR3 is 14 amino acids long. V lost 3 bases, J lost 2 bases, and 8 bases lay in between.

The chain links TRBV18 to TRBJ2-1, with unresolved D. This clonotype was sampled from a woman aged 25 to 39 with Graves' hyperthyroidism. The specimen sequenced was blood. The CDR3 DNA sequence: TGTGCCAGCTCACCCGCTACCCCCTACAATGAGCAGTTCTTC. It specifies CASSPATPYNEQFF.